This TCR beta chain emerged from a study of T cell repertoires in cytomegalovirus infection. At the level of the study: Selection of CMV epitopes for the study included recently identified HLA-C-restricted and well-studied HLA-B-restricted ones. A matching HLA type, together with CMV infection, was signaled by public TCR beta signatures.

General study points: CMV-specific TCR beta clonotypes restricted by HLA-C dominated the ex vivo response. Summed frequency of shared TCR beta families picked out CMV carriers who also had the relevant HLA.

TCRdb reprocessed the reads via MiXCR and lists one record per CDR3 protein. The table shows 700,000 to 850,000 distinct CDR3 sequences, with about 30% occurring only once. This clonotype came up a few times. Antigen unknown. Germline CDR1 is MNHEY and CDR2 is SMNVEV (reference sequence). This CDR3 is built from 15 residues. V gave up 3 bases and J gave up 9 bases; unmatched junction bases: 9. The sequence derives from a human donor in good health (CMV status not recorded). Some clones in this sample may be carry-over from other donors' samples. The chain recombines TRBV27 with TRBJ2-1; 9 nucleotides line up with TRBD2. Sample: cultured CD8+ T cells from PBMCs, taken from culture after CMV antigen stimulation. DNA of the CDR3: TGTGCCAGCAGTTTGGTGGCTAGCGGGGTGGGTGAGCAGTTCTTC. Encoded protein: CASSLVASGVGEQFF.